Shown below are 4 T cell receptor beta chains from a single sample sequenced in a study of radiotherapy plus CTLA-4 blockade in lung cancer. The method was immunoSEQ multiplex PCR; TCRdb's version includes in-frame clones alone and lacks a portion of them. The sample has 55,000 to 70,000 clones, less than 85% seen once; the top ten hold around a sixth. Specimen: peripheral blood, collected from a patient treated with radiotherapy plus ipilimumab. All receptors come from a human donor with non-small cell lung cancer who had a complete response to radiotherapy plus ipilimumab.

The rearrangement links TRBV2 to TRBJ1-3, with D maybe TRBD1 (5 bases). The CDR3 is 16 amino acids. From germline, CDR1 is SNHLY and CDR2 FYNNEI. With 8 bases removed from V and 5 bases from J, the gap between germline ends came to 22 bases. For the CDR3, the DNA is TGTGCCAGCGCTGGGCGGACACCTGGACCGCGAAACACCATATATTTT. Translated, it gives CASAGRTPGPRNTIYF.

The chain couples TRBV7-9 to TRBJ1-5; weak D call: TRBD1 (5 bases). Trimming pared 8 bases from V and 2 bases from J, leaving 10 bases between. Germline CDR1 reads SEHNR; CDR2 reads FQNEAQ (reference sequence). CDR3 length equals 13 residues. The CDR3 bases are TGTGCCAGCGGGGGGGAGGGCAATCAGCCCCAGCATTTT. This encodes CASGGEGNQPQHF.

Only a few counts were recorded for this clone. This chain uses TRBV5-1 with TRBJ2-3; 9 bases are a match to TRBD1. J was trimmed by 5 bases and V by 1 base; bases with no gene match: 2. The CDR3 length is 14 residues. The germline V gene encodes CDR1 SGHRS and CDR2 YFSETQ. The CDR3 reads CASSLTGGRDTQYF. DNA of the CDR3: TGCGCCAGCAGCTTGACAGGGGGCAGAGATACGCAGTATTTT.

The chain has TRBV7-2 and TRBJ2-2; the match to TRBD2 covers 9 bases. The CDR3 covers 17 residues. The germline gives CDR1 SGHTA, CDR2 FQGNSA. J was trimmed by 3 bases and V by 5 bases; bases with no gene match: 10. The CDR3 loop is CASSPEGGRADTGELFF. CDR3 DNA sequence: TGTGCCAGCAGCCCAGAGGGCGGGAGGGCCGACACCGGGGAGCTGTTTTTT. Based on the CDR3 plus reference TRBV7-2 and TRBJ2-2, the full variable domain is GAGVSQSPSNKVTEKGKDVELRCDPISGHTALYWYRQSLGQGLEFLIYFQGNSAPDKSGLPSDRFSAERTGGSVSTLTIQRTQQEDSAVYLCASSPEGGRADTGELFFGEGSRLTVL.